These 8 T cell receptor beta chains came from one sample sequenced in a study of OX40 agonist ivuxolimab in advanced cancers. Clones were sequenced by immunoSEQ multiplex PCR, and TCRdb holds only the in-frame ones, with some missing. Among 60,000 to 70,000 clones listed, 75% to 90% were seen once. Sequenced material: CD4+ or CD8+ T cells sorted from blood, taken in a trial of the OX40 agonist ivuxolimab. The receptors originated from an adult with an advanced solid tumor such as melanoma, head and neck, liver or kidney cancer.

The rearrangement links TRBV6-5 to TRBJ2-3; 7 nucleotides match TRBD1. Germline trimming cut 5 bases from V and 6 bases from J; bases unmatched to any gene: 2. The CDR3 has 12 residues. The germline gives CDR1 MNHEY, CDR2 SVGAGI. The chain's CDR3 is CASSRTGDTQYF. In nucleotides, the CDR3 is TGTGCCAGCAGTCGGACAGGCGATACGCAGTATTTT.

The V call is TRBV6-5, the J call TRBJ1-1, with D tentatively TRBD1 (6 bases). This CDR3 region has 15 residues. The V gene's germline CDR1 is MNHEY and CDR2 SVGAGI. With 6 bases removed from V and 0 bases from J, the gap between germline ends came to 14 bases. The CDR3 protein is CASSRRGGLNTEAFF. CDR3 sequence (DNA): TGTGCCAGCAGCCGGAGGGGGGGCCTGAACACTGAAGCTTTCTTT.

The V and J genes are TRBV19 and TRBJ2-7; D might be TRBD2 (6 bases). V was cut by 3 bases and J by 4 bases, with 13 bases left in between. CDR1 is LNHDA and CDR2 is SQIVND in the germline V gene (reference sequence). CDR3 length: 14 residues. In DNA form, the CDR3 reads TGTGCCAGTAGTATCGGGCGGGAAGCTTACGAGCAGTACTTC. It translates to CASSIGREAYEQYF.

The V call is TRBV30, the J call TRBJ2-1, with D possibly being TRBD1 or TRBD2 (5 bases each). Germline V gene lookup returns CDR1 GTSNPN and CDR2 SVGIG (reference sequence). The CDR3 runs to 15 residues. The ends were cut back, 0 bases at V and 4 bases at J, with 13 bases in the middle. Written as DNA, the CDR3 is TGTGCCTGGAGTGTACGGGGCACGGTTTACAATGAGCAGTTCTTC. It encodes CAWSVRGTVYNEQFF.

The genes are TRBV7-9 and TRBJ1-1; D is unresolved. The germline CDR1 and CDR2 sequences are SEHNR and FQNEAQ (reference sequence). CDR3 length: 18 amino acids. Trimming stripped 1 base from V and 4 bases from J, with 22 bases between. For the CDR3, the DNA is TGTGCCAGCAGCTTAGAGTTATTGACCCTGCGGGGTGCCACTGAAGCTTTCTTT. It specifies CASSLELLTLRGATEAFF.

This clone has just a few counts. The chain couples TRBV27 to TRBJ1-5, with no clear D. The germline V and J ends were trimmed by 4 bases and 7 bases, with 8 bases remaining between them. Germline V lookup: CDR1 MNHEY, CDR2 SMNVEV (reference sequence). The CDR3 spans 12 residues. The CDR3 bases are TGTGCCAGCAGTTCCCACGGGCAGCCCCAGCATTTT. Its protein product is CASSSHGQPQHF.

The chain recombines TRBV7-2 with TRBJ2-2, with D uncertain. Between the trimmed V and J ends, which lost 3 bases and 2 bases, there was a span of 7 bases. CDR3 length equals 14 residues. The germline gives CDR1 SGHTA, CDR2 FQGNSA. The CDR3 DNA is TGTGCCAGCAGCTTCCGGGCCAACACCGGGGAGCTGTTTTTT. Translating gives CASSFRANTGELFF.

The chain joins TRBV29-1 to TRBJ2-7; 7 bases fit TRBD1. The CDR3 extends over 12 amino acids. CDR1 is SQVTM and CDR2 is ANQGSEA in the germline V gene. Unmatched junction bases numbered 3, after V lost 6 bases and J lost 1 base. The CDR3, as DNA: TGCAGCGTCCTGACAGGGTCCTACGAGCAGTACTTC. Encoded protein: CSVLTGSYEQYF.